The present entry profiles one TCR beta chain with its context. This sample stems from a study of identical twins. One entry per CDR3 protein, called by TCRdb with MiXCR from the 5' RACE reads. The sample includes approximately 890,000 distinct CDR3 sequences, over 9% seen only once; the top ten take 1.5% to 2%. This sample was shared with a second study, whose subject was yellow fever vaccine responses in identical twins.

Material for sequencing was PBMCs. The clonotype was recovered from a woman in her late teens or twenties in good health.

CDR3 protein: CASRLRRTTGANVLTF. The DNA of the CDR3 is TGTGCCAGCAGATTGAGAAGAACAACTGGGGCCAACGTCCTGACTTTC. This rearrangement joins TRBV12-3 or TRBV12-4 to TRBJ2-6, with D hard to call. The V gene lost 6 bases and the J gene lost 2 bases, with 14 bases spanning the gap. CDR3 length equals 16 residues.